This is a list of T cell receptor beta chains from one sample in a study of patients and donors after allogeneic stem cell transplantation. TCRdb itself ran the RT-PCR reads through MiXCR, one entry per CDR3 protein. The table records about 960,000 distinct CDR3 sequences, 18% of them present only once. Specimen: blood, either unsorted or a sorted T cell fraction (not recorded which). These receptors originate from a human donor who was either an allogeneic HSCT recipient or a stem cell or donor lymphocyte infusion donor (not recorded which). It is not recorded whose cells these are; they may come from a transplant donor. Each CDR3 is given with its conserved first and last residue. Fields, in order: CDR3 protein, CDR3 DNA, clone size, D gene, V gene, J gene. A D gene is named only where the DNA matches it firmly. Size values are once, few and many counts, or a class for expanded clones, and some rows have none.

CDR3 protein: CASTPRMNTEAFF; CDR3 DNA: TGTGCCAGCACCCCCCGTATGAACACTGAAGCTTTCTTT; clone size: .; D gene: .; V gene: TRBV5-6; J gene: TRBJ1-1
CDR3 protein: CASSPSGVGETQYF; CDR3 DNA: TGTGCCAGCAGTCCCTCAGGGGTGGGGGAGACCCAGTACTTC; clone size: few; D gene: .; V gene: TRBV12-3/TRBV12-4; J gene: TRBJ2-5
CDR3 protein: CASSHDLEAFF; CDR3 DNA: TGTGCCAGCAGCCATGATCTTGAAGCTTTCTTT; clone size: .; D gene: .; V gene: TRBV14; J gene: TRBJ1-1
CDR3 protein: CASIGGAYEQFF; CDR3 DNA: TGCGCCAGCATAGGGGGGGCCTATGAGCAGTTCTTC; clone size: .; D gene: .; V gene: TRBV5-1; J gene: TRBJ2-1
CDR3 protein: CASSQARPRGYNEQFF; CDR3 DNA: TGTGCCAGCAGCCAAGCCCGCCCACGAGGGTACAATGAGCAGTTCTTC; clone size: few; D gene: .; V gene: TRBV4-2; J gene: TRBJ2-1
CDR3 protein: CASSAKVSNQPQHF; CDR3 DNA: TGTGCCAGCTCGGCTAAGGTTAGCAATCAGCCCCAGCATTTT; clone size: .; D gene: .; V gene: TRBV18; J gene: TRBJ1-5
CDR3 protein: CSARLQLDYTF; CDR3 DNA: TGCAGTGCTAGACTACAGCTAGACTACACCTTC; clone size: .; D gene: .; V gene: TRBV20-1; J gene: TRBJ1-2
CDR3 protein: CASSRGQLVDTEAFF; CDR3 DNA: TGCGCCAGCAGCCGGGGACAGTTGGTGGACACTGAAGCTTTCTTT; clone size: .; D gene: TRBD1; V gene: TRBV5-1; J gene: TRBJ1-1
CDR3 protein: CASSQDLVGNTIYF; CDR3 DNA: TGTGCCAGCAGCCAAGATTTAGTTGGAAACACCATATATTTT; clone size: .; D gene: .; V gene: TRBV14; J gene: TRBJ1-3
CDR3 protein: CASSQDVGVLQYF; CDR3 DNA: TGTGCCAGCAGCCAAGACGTTGGTGTCCTGCAGTACTTC; clone size: .; D gene: .; V gene: TRBV4-2; J gene: TRBJ2-7
CDR3 protein: CASSDRGGGELFF; CDR3 DNA: TGTGCCAGCAGTGACAGGGGGGGCGGGGAGCTGTTTTTT; clone size: .; D gene: .; V gene: TRBV6-1; J gene: TRBJ2-2
CDR3 protein: CASTELSDSSYNEQFF; CDR3 DNA: TGTGCCAGCACCGAATTGTCGGATAGCTCCTACAATGAGCAGTTCTTC; clone size: few; D gene: .; V gene: TRBV6-2/TRBV6-3; J gene: TRBJ2-1
CDR3 protein: CASSQGNGGSTDTQYF; CDR3 DNA: TGCGCCAGCAGCCAAGGGAACGGGGGCAGCACAGATACGCAGTATTTT; clone size: .; D gene: .; V gene: TRBV4-3; J gene: TRBJ2-3
CDR3 protein: CASSPGTATSTDTQYF; CDR3 DNA: TGTGCCAGCAGCCCAGGGACAGCTACTAGCACAGATACGCAGTATTTT; clone size: .; D gene: TRBD1; V gene: TRBV13; J gene: TRBJ2-3
CDR3 protein: CASSPQTLGNQPQHF; CDR3 DNA: TGTGCCAGCTCACCACAGACGTTGGGCAATCAGCCCCAGCATTTT; clone size: .; D gene: .; V gene: TRBV18; J gene: TRBJ1-5
CDR3 protein: CSATQGGTEAFF; CDR3 DNA: TGCAGTGCCACACAGGGGGGGACTGAAGCTTTCTTT; clone size: .; D gene: TRBD1; V gene: TRBV20-1; J gene: TRBJ1-1
CDR3 protein: CASSVAGQNTGELFF; CDR3 DNA: TGTGCCAGCAGCGTAGCGGGGCAAAACACCGGGGAGCTGTTTTTT; clone size: .; D gene: .; V gene: TRBV9; J gene: TRBJ2-2
CDR3 protein: CASRVESGEETQYF; CDR3 DNA: TGTGCCAGCAGAGTAGAAAGTGGGGAAGAGACCCAGTACTTC; clone size: .; D gene: .; V gene: TRBV9; J gene: TRBJ2-5
CDR3 protein: CASSPFGAPEQFF; CDR3 DNA: TGTGCCAGCAGCCCCTTTGGGGCGCCTGAGCAGTTCTTC; clone size: .; D gene: .; V gene: TRBV7-3; J gene: TRBJ2-1
CDR3 protein: CASSLGRGTNTEAFF; CDR3 DNA: TGTGCCAGCTCACTTGGACGGGGGACGAACACTGAAGCTTTCTTT; clone size: .; D gene: .; V gene: TRBV18; J gene: TRBJ1-1
CDR3 protein: CASSQSPAESYEQYF; CDR3 DNA: TGCGCCAGCAGCCAATCCCCCGCCGAGTCCTACGAGCAGTACTTC; clone size: .; D gene: .; V gene: TRBV4-1; J gene: TRBJ2-7
CDR3 protein: CARTPGDRQGAHGANVLTF; CDR3 DNA: TGTGCCAGGACTCCGGGAGATCGGCAGGGGGCTCATGGGGCCAACGTCCTGACTTTC; clone size: .; D gene: TRBD1; V gene: TRBV14; J gene: TRBJ2-6
CDR3 protein: CASSLTLLYYTLQGDYGYTF; CDR3 DNA: TGTGCCAGCAGCTTAACGTTGTTATACTATACCCTACAGGGGGACTATGGCTACACCTTC; clone size: few; D gene: TRBD1; V gene: TRBV5-4; J gene: TRBJ1-2
CDR3 protein: CASRLTLTNEKLFF; CDR3 DNA: TGCGCCAGCAGACTGACCTTAACTAATGAAAAACTGTTTTTT; clone size: few; D gene: .; V gene: TRBV5-1; J gene: TRBJ1-4
CDR3 protein: CAWSRDGDLYGYTF; CDR3 DNA: TGTGCCTGGAGTCGGGACGGCGACCTCTATGGCTACACCTTC; clone size: .; D gene: .; V gene: TRBV30; J gene: TRBJ1-2
CDR3 protein: CASSRRLAGSTDTQYF; CDR3 DNA: TGCGCCAGCAGCCGTCGACTAGCGGGTAGCACAGATACGCAGTATTTT; clone size: .; D gene: TRBD2; V gene: TRBV4-1; J gene: TRBJ2-3
CDR3 protein: CATSDLRDNQETQYF; CDR3 DNA: TGTGCCACCAGTGATCTCCGGGACAATCAAGAGACCCAGTACTTC; clone size: few; D gene: .; V gene: TRBV24-1; J gene: TRBJ2-5
CDR3 protein: CSNRGRNTEAFF; CDR3 DNA: TGCTCCAACAGGGGTAGGAACACTGAAGCTTTCTTT; clone size: few; D gene: TRBD1; V gene: TRBV20-1; J gene: TRBJ1-1
CDR3 protein: CASSPLVGGPSTDTQYF; CDR3 DNA: TGTGCCAGCAGTCCCCTCGTGGGGGGGCCGAGCACAGATACGCAGTATTTT; clone size: few; D gene: .; V gene: TRBV12-3/TRBV12-4; J gene: TRBJ2-3
CDR3 protein: CASGLVPGASNQPQHF; CDR3 DNA: TGTGCTAGTGGTTTGGTACCGGGAGCTAGCAATCAGCCCCAGCATTTT; clone size: .; D gene: .; V gene: TRBV12-5; J gene: TRBJ1-5
CDR3 protein: CASSYPRAGLIGYTF; CDR3 DNA: TGTGCCAGCAGCTATCCAAGGGCAGGGTTAATTGGCTACACCTTC; clone size: .; D gene: .; V gene: TRBV7-2; J gene: TRBJ1-2
CDR3 protein: CASSATVPGQGPRTF; CDR3 DNA: TGTGCCAGCAGCGCCACAGTCCCGGGACAGGGACCGCGGACCTTC; clone size: few; D gene: TRBD1; V gene: TRBV9; J gene: TRBJ1-2
CDR3 protein: CASSLVRTSGSTGELFF; CDR3 DNA: TGTGCCAGCAGCTTAGTCCGGACTAGCGGGAGCACCGGGGAGCTGTTTTTT; clone size: .; D gene: TRBD2; V gene: TRBV7-6; J gene: TRBJ2-2
CDR3 protein: CASSQESGGAEAFF; CDR3 DNA: TGCGCCAGCAGCCAAGAATCCGGGGGCGCTGAAGCTTTCTTT; clone size: few; D gene: .; V gene: TRBV4-1; J gene: TRBJ1-1
CDR3 protein: CASNKYNEQFF; CDR3 DNA: TGTGCCAGCAACAAATACAATGAGCAGTTCTTC; clone size: many; D gene: .; V gene: TRBV12-3/TRBV12-4; J gene: TRBJ2-1
CDR3 protein: CATSRDRTENTEAFF; CDR3 DNA: TGTGCCACCAGCAGAGATAGGACGGAGAACACTGAAGCTTTCTTT; clone size: .; D gene: .; V gene: TRBV15; J gene: TRBJ1-1
CDR3 protein: CSAEPYEQYF; CDR3 DNA: TGCAGTGCCGAGCCCTACGAGCAGTACTTC; clone size: .; D gene: .; V gene: TRBV20-1; J gene: TRBJ2-7
CDR3 protein: CASSQESNNYGYTF; CDR3 DNA: TGCGCCAGCAGCCAAGAGTCGAACAACTATGGCTACACCTTC; clone size: few; D gene: .; V gene: TRBV4-3; J gene: TRBJ1-2
CDR3 protein: CASSGYRETLYEQYF; CDR3 DNA: TGTGCCAGCAGCGGCTACAGGGAGACCCTCTACGAGCAGTACTTC; clone size: .; D gene: .; V gene: TRBV6-4; J gene: TRBJ2-7
CDR3 protein: CASSSSYGGELFF; CDR3 DNA: TGCGCCAGCAGCTCAAGTTATGGGGGGGAGCTGTTTTTT; clone size: .; D gene: .; V gene: TRBV5-1; J gene: TRBJ2-2
CDR3 protein: CASSLFPGVLYEQYF; CDR3 DNA: TGTGCCAGCAGCTTATTTCCCGGGGTTCTCTACGAGCAGTACTTC; clone size: .; D gene: .; V gene: TRBV11-2; J gene: TRBJ2-7
CDR3 protein: CASSLWGRASQDTQYF; CDR3 DNA: TGTGCCAGCAGTTTATGGGGGAGGGCCTCCCAAGATACGCAGTATTTT; clone size: few; D gene: TRBD2; V gene: TRBV27; J gene: TRBJ2-3
CDR3 protein: CASSQDLGSGATDTQYF; CDR3 DNA: TGCGCCAGCAGCCAAGATTTAGGGAGCGGGGCCACAGATACGCAGTATTTT; clone size: .; D gene: TRBD2; V gene: TRBV4-3; J gene: TRBJ2-3
CDR3 protein: CASSLDKNTGELFF; CDR3 DNA: TGTGCCAGCAGCTTAGACAAGAACACCGGGGAGCTGTTTTTT; clone size: .; D gene: .; V gene: TRBV11-2; J gene: TRBJ2-2
CDR3 protein: CASWEGHNSGNTIYF; CDR3 DNA: TGTGCCAGCTGGGAAGGCCACAACTCTGGAAACACCATATATTTT; clone size: .; D gene: .; V gene: TRBV7-9; J gene: TRBJ1-3
CDR3 protein: CASSYSNGRQFF; CDR3 DNA: TGTGCCAGCAGTTACTCGAACGGGAGGCAGTTCTTC; clone size: many; D gene: .; V gene: TRBV6-5; J gene: TRBJ2-1
CDR3 protein: CASSKAGDPIHLGGSPLHF; CDR3 DNA: TGTGCCAGCAGCAAAGCTGGAGACCCAATTCACCTCGGTGGTTCACCCCTCCACTTT; clone size: few; D gene: .; V gene: TRBV21-1; J gene: TRBJ1-6
CDR3 protein: CAWTVDRRSYEQYF; CDR3 DNA: TGTGCCTGGACCGTGGACAGGCGTTCCTACGAGCAGTACTTC; clone size: .; D gene: TRBD1; V gene: TRBV30; J gene: TRBJ2-7
CDR3 protein: CASSGAGGENTEAFF; CDR3 DNA: TGTGCCAGCAGCGGTGCCGGGGGAGAGAACACTGAAGCTTTCTTT; clone size: .; D gene: .; V gene: TRBV7-6; J gene: TRBJ1-1
CDR3 protein: CASSRLFTTGYHEQYF; CDR3 DNA: TGCGCCAGCAGCCGATTATTTACGACAGGGTATCACGAGCAGTACTTC; clone size: .; D gene: TRBD1; V gene: TRBV4-1; J gene: TRBJ2-7
CDR3 protein: CASSLTPGYYEQYF; CDR3 DNA: TGTGCCAGCAGCCTAACCCCAGGGTACTACGAGCAGTACTTC; clone size: .; D gene: .; V gene: TRBV27; J gene: TRBJ2-7
CDR3 protein: CASKLRGSPFEAFF; CDR3 DNA: TGTGCCAGCAAGCTGAGGGGCTCACCCTTTGAAGCTTTCTTT; clone size: few; D gene: .; V gene: TRBV27; J gene: TRBJ1-1
CDR3 protein: CASSSRGQGRTYEQYF; CDR3 DNA: TGTGCCAGCAGCTCAAGAGGACAGGGTAGAACCTACGAGCAGTACTTC; clone size: .; D gene: TRBD1; V gene: TRBV11-2; J gene: TRBJ2-7
CDR3 protein: CATSRDRRLGVNEKLFF; CDR3 DNA: TGTGCCACCAGCAGAGATCGCAGGCTTGGGGTTAATGAAAAACTGTTTTTT; clone size: .; D gene: .; V gene: TRBV15; J gene: TRBJ1-4
CDR3 protein: CASSHRPGQRGGQDTQYF; CDR3 DNA: TGCGCCAGCAGCCACCGACCTGGGCAGCGGGGGGGCCAAGATACGCAGTATTTT; clone size: .; D gene: TRBD2; V gene: TRBV5-1; J gene: TRBJ2-3